This TCR beta chain was profiled in a study of blood T cell repertoires in COVID-19. About the study: T cells, B-cell-depleted T cells, or PBMCs supplied cDNA or gDNA.

The CDR3 length is 15 residues. Trimming took 6 bases from V and 1 from J, leaving 14 bases between them. Germline CDR1 and CDR2: MDHEN and SYDVKM. Sequencing was performed with immunoSEQ multiplex PCR; in TCRdb, only in-frame clones are kept and a portion is missing. The table lists 95,000 to 100,000 clones, around 74% of them singletons. Material for sequencing was peripheral blood. The chain joins TRBV28 to TRBJ2-3, with a tentative D call TRBD2 (6 bases). The receptor was isolated from a woman of 80 years or more with active or convalescent COVID-19. The CDR3 nucleotides read TGTGCCAGCAGGGGGGTAGCGGCAGGCACAGATACGCAGTATTTT. Translating gives CASRGVAAGTDTQYF.